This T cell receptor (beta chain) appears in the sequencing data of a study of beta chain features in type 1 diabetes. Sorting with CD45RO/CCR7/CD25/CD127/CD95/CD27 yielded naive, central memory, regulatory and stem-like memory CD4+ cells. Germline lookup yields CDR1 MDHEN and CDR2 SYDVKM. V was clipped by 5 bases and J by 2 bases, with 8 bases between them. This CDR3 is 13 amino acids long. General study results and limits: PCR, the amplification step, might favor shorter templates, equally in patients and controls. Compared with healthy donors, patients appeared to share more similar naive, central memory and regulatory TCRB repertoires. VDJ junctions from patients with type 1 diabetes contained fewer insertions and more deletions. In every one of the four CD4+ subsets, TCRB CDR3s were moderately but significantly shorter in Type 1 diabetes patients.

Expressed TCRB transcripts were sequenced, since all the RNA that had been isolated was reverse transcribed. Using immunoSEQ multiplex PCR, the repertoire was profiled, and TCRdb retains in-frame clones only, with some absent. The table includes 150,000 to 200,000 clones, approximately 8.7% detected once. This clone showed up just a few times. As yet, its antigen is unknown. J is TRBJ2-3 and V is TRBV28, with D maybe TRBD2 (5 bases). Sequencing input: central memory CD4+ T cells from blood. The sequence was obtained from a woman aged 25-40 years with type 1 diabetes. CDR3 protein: CASSRRNTDTQYF. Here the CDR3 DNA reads TGTGCCAGCAGTAGGAGGAACACAGATACGCAGTATTTT.